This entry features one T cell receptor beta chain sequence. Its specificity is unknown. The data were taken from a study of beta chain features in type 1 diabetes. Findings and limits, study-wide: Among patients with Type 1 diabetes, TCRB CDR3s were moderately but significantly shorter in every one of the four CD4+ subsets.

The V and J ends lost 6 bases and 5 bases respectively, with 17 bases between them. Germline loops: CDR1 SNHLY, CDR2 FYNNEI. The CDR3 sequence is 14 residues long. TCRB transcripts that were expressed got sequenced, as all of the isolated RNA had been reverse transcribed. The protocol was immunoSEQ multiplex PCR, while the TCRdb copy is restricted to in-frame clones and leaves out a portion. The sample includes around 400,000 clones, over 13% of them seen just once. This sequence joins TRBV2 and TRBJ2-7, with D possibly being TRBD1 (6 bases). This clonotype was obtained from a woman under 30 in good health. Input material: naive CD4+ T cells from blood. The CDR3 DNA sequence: TGTGCCAGCAGACCCTCGACAGGATCCCACGAGCAGTACTTC. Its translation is CASRPSTGSHEQYF.